This T cell receptor beta chain was profiled in a study of OX40 agonist ivuxolimab in advanced cancers. At the level of the study: Patients were approximately 80% male with ages roughly 23 to 90, mean around 58.

Comments on this clone: Its antigen remains unknown.

The CDR3 is 16 amino acids. Germline values: CDR1 KGHSH, CDR2 LQKENI. Trimming shortened V by 0 bases and J by 1 base, and 12 bases separated the two germline ends. Whole-study results and caveats: Some nonresponders likewise displayed low normalized T-cell clonal expansion.

Profiling relied on immunoSEQ multiplex PCR, and the TCRdb table lists in-frame clones only, not all of them. Altogether about 95,000 clones are present, 85% to 90% being singletons, with the ten largest covering 0.3% to 0.4%. The sample consisted of CD4+ or CD8+ T cells sorted from blood, taken in a trial of the OX40 agonist ivuxolimab. This chain connects TRBV18 to TRBJ1-1; D unclear. This clonotype was obtained from an adult with an advanced solid tumor such as melanoma, head and neck, liver or kidney cancer. As DNA, the CDR3 is TGTGCCAGCTCACCACCCTCCAGAATCACGAACACTGAAGCTTTCTTT. Translation: CASSPPSRITNTEAFF.